Below, 29 T cell receptor beta chains from the same sample are listed, as sequenced in a study of human T cells and chemical hapten exposure. As for time point: patch test 1, 2 weeks after DPC sensitization. Treatment indicated: therapeutic diphenylcyclopropenone sensitization with weekly scalp DPC. TCRdb passed the RACE reads through MiXCR, listing each CDR3 protein once. The table records 150,000 to 200,000 distinct CDR3 sequences, about a fifth of them present only once. The sequencing here drew on whole blood, taken in connection with sensitization to the hapten diphenylcyclopropenone (DPC). All receptors come from a woman between 50 and 59 years old with alopecia areata. Some clones in this sample may be carry-over from other donors' samples.

The gene calls are TRBV6-1 and TRBJ2-5; D ambiguous. Germline CDR1 MNHNS, CDR2 SASEGT. The CDR3 is 14 amino acids. Deletions cut 4 bases from V and 5 bases from J, with 14 bases between. The CDR3 nucleotides are TGTGCCAGCAGTGTGAATAGGGAACGGGAGACCCAGTACTTC. Amino acid sequence: CASSVNRERETQYF.

This clonotype was seen only a few times. The chain has TRBV25-1 and TRBJ1-2, with unresolved D. Trimming removed 2 bases at V and 8 bases at J, with 15 bases between. Germline CDR1 and CDR2: MGHDK and SYGVNS. This CDR3 is 14 amino acids long. DNA of the CDR3: TGTGCCAGCAGTGAACCTACTCCCGGAAGGGGCTACACCTTC. This encodes CASSEPTPGRGYTF.

This clonotype was found a few times. The chain joins TRBV7-9 to TRBJ2-3, with D perhaps matching TRBD2 (7 bases). Trimming took off 3 bases at V and 2 bases at J, with 12 bases between the two ends. Germline CDR1 is SEHNR and CDR2 is FQNEAQ (reference sequence). The CDR3 is 15 amino acids. DNA for the CDR3: TGTGCCAGCAGCTTCGGCGGGGGCTACACAGATACGCAGTATTTT. This gives the protein CASSFGGGYTDTQYF. Using reference TRBV7-9 and TRBJ2-3 for the parts outside the CDR3, the full variable domain is DTGVSQNPRHKITKRGQNVTFRCDPISEHNRLYWYRQTLGQGPEFLTYFQNEAQLEKSRLLSDRFSAERPKGSFSTLEIQRTEQGDSAMYLCASSFGGGYTDTQYFGPGTRLTVL.

CDR3 protein: CASSDGPPGQTNTDTQYF. The CDR3 region has the DNA TGTGCCAGCAGCGATGGGCCACCGGGACAGACAAACACAGATACGCAGTATTTT. The chain recombines TRBV2 with TRBJ2-3, with TRBD1 matching over 7 bases. V shed 6 bases and J 2 bases; nucleotides not matched to a gene: 17. The CDR3 is made up of 18 amino acids. CDR1 and CDR2 (germline): SNHLY, FYNNEI.

The rearrangement uses TRBV29-1 and TRBJ2-7; 12 bases align to TRBD2. Trimming cost V 2 bases and J 6 bases; bases outside gene matches: 8. The CDR3 contains 15 residues. Per germline, CDR1 SQVTM and CDR2 ANQGSEA. CDR3 nucleotide sequence: TGCAGCGTTGAACTTGGTGGACTAGCGGGATTCGAGCAGTACTTC. Amino acid sequence: CSVELGGLAGFEQYF.

V usage is TRBV10-3 and J usage is TRBJ2-5; TRBD2 might be the D (5 bases). Germline V gene lookup returns CDR1 ENHRY and CDR2 SYGVKD. This CDR3 spans 13 amino acids. The germline V and J ends were trimmed by 7 bases and 2 bases, with 11 bases remaining between them. CDR3 amino acids: CAIKRADQETQYF. CDR3 DNA: TGTGCCATCAAGAGGGCGGATCAAGAGACCCAGTACTTC.

The rearrangement uses TRBV2 and TRBJ2-7, with a weak D call TRBD1 (6 bases). V lost 6 bases, J lost 0 bases, and 12 bases lay in between. The CDR3 is 14 residues long. CDR1 is SNHLY, CDR2 FYNNEI, per germline. DNA for the CDR3: TGTGCCAGCAGCGATCAGGGGTACTCCTACGAGCAGTACTTC. Its protein product is CASSDQGYSYEQYF.

This clonotype was observed once. This sequence joins TRBV2 and TRBJ2-2; the D call may be TRBD1 or TRBD2 (5 bases each). Germline V gives CDR1 SNHLY, CDR2 FYNNEI. The CDR3 is 16 amino acids. V gave up 5 bases and J gave up 1 base, with 14 bases separating them. CDR3 in DNA: TGTGCCAGCAGTCCGGGACCACCGGTGAACACCGGGGAGCTGTTTTTT. As protein: CASSPGPPVNTGELFF.

This clonotype has a count of ten or more. This sequence joins TRBV5-1 and TRBJ1-1, with a possible D match to TRBD1 (5 bases). V gave up 4 bases and J gave up 1 base, with 11 bases separating them. The CDR3 has 14 residues. Germline CDR1 reads SGHRS; CDR2 reads YFSETQ. This CDR3 is CASSPGPANTEAFF. The CDR3 bases are TGCGCCAGCAGCCCAGGGCCCGCGAACACTGAAGCTTTCTTT.

This clonotype was recorded a few times. The chain carries TRBV7-2 and TRBJ2-5; perhaps TRBD1 as D (6 bases). Germline V gives CDR1 SGHTA, CDR2 FQGNSA. The CDR3 runs 14 residues. Trimming shortened V by 5 bases and J by 0 bases, and 10 bases separated the two germline ends. CDR3 coding DNA: TGTGCCAGCAGCCCCGGGACACACCAAGAGACCCAGTACTTC. This encodes CASSPGTHQETQYF. The whole variable domain, filled in from reference TRBV7-2 and TRBJ2-5, reads GAGVSQSPSNKVTEKGKDVELRCDPISGHTALYWYRQSLGQGLEFLIYFQGNSAPDKSGLPSDRFSAERTGGSVSTLTIQRTQQEDSAVYLCASSPGTHQETQYFGPGTRLLVL.

This clonotype showed up just a few times. The rearrangement links TRBV6-5 to TRBJ2-1; no clear D. This CDR3 has 11 residues. V was pared by 2 bases and J by 13 bases, with 9 bases between. Germline CDR1 is MNHEY and CDR2 is SVGAGI. In nucleotides, the CDR3 is TGTGCCAGCAGTTACGGGGTTGTCCAGTTCTTC. It specifies CASSYGVVQFF.

The chain has TRBV20-1 and TRBJ1-4; no definite D call. This CDR3 has 14 residues. CDR1 and CDR2 from the germline V gene are DFQATT and SNEGSKA (reference sequence). With 0 bases removed from V and 8 bases from J, the gap between germline ends came to 13 bases. The CDR3 coding sequence is TGCAGTGCTAGAGAACACCGGGGTGGGGAAAAACTGTTTTTT. Translating gives CSAREHRGGEKLFF.

The rearrangement links TRBV27 to TRBJ2-5, with D possibly TRBD2 on 5 matching bases. The germline CDR1 and CDR2 sequences are MNHEY and SMNVEV (reference sequence). This CDR3 contains 15 residues. With 2 bases removed from V and 2 bases from J, the gap between germline ends came to 12 bases. CDR3 in amino acids: CASSLIRGRQETQYF. DNA for the CDR3: TGTGCCAGCAGTTTAATTCGCGGGCGACAAGAGACCCAGTACTTC.

In this sample, this clonotype turned up a few times. The chain employs TRBV20-1 and TRBJ1-1; TRBD1 matches 7 bases. The V gene end was trimmed by 2 bases and the J gene end by 8 bases; junction bases not matched to a gene: 8. The CDR3 covers 13 residues. Germline values: CDR1 DFQATT, CDR2 SNEGSKA (reference sequence). CDR3 sequence reads: CSARWRGLSEAFF. The CDR3 region has the DNA TGCAGTGCTAGATGGAGGGGGCTATCGGAAGCTTTCTTT.

There are many counts of this clonotype. The V call is TRBV2, the J call TRBJ2-2; D may correspond to TRBD1 or TRBD2 (7 bases each). The CDR3 consists of 15 residues. The germline V and J ends were trimmed by 8 bases and 0 bases, with 13 bases remaining between them. Germline CDR1 SNHLY, CDR2 FYNNEI. CDR3 region: CASGRDRANTGELFF. The CDR3 DNA is TGTGCCAGCGGGAGGGACAGAGCGAACACCGGGGAGCTGTTTTTT.

The chain couples TRBV4-1 to TRBJ1-3; D may be TRBD1 (5 bases). From germline, CDR1 is MGHRA and CDR2 YSYEKL. This CDR3 has 16 amino acids. The V and J ends lost 5 bases and 0 bases respectively, with 14 bases between them. The CDR3 is CASSSPGTSSGNTIYF. Written as DNA, the CDR3 is TGCGCCAGCAGCTCCCCCGGGACGAGCTCTGGAAACACCATATATTTT.

This chain uses TRBV2 with TRBJ2-5; no definite D call. The CDR3 runs to 12 residues. With 8 bases removed from V and 4 bases from J, the gap between germline ends came to 11 bases. Germline V CDR1 and CDR2: SNHLY, FYNNEI. In nucleotides, the CDR3 is TGTGCCAGCGACGCCAACCTAGAGACCCAGTACTTC. It translates to CASDANLETQYF.

The V gene is TRBV7-6, the J gene TRBJ1-3, with D uncertain. Trimming took off 1 base at V and 0 bases at J, with 10 bases between the two ends. The CDR3 sequence is 16 residues long. Germline CDR1 SGHVS, CDR2 FNYEAQ. The CDR3 reads CASSLGLGNSGNTIYF. Written as DNA, the CDR3 is TGTGCCAGCAGCTTAGGTCTGGGGAACTCTGGAAACACCATATATTTT.

This clonotype occurred once. The chain combines TRBV7-9 with TRBJ2-5; D perhaps matches TRBD1 (5 bases). This CDR3 has 14 amino acids. Trimming took 0 bases from V and 7 from J, leaving 12 bases between them. CDR1 is SEHNR and CDR2 is FQNEAQ in the germline V gene (reference sequence). The CDR3 spells CASSLATAAPTQYF. The CDR3 bases are TGTGCCAGCAGCTTAGCGACAGCAGCCCCGACCCAGTACTTC. The full variable domain, rest sourced from reference TRBV7-9 and TRBJ2-5, is DTGVSQNPRHKITKRGQNVTFRCDPISEHNRLYWYRQTLGQGPEFLTYFQNEAQLEKSRLLSDRFSAERPKGSFSTLEIQRTEQGDSAMYLCASSLATAAPTQYFGPGTRLLVL.

The CDR3 bases are TGTGCCAGCAGTGGACCTTGGGGCAATCAGCCCCAGCATTTT. Protein product: CASSGPWGNQPQHF. The chain combines TRBV2 with TRBJ1-5; D not resolved. V was clipped by 4 bases and J by 2 bases, with 9 bases between them. Germline V lookup: CDR1 SNHLY, CDR2 FYNNEI. This CDR3 has 14 residues.

The CDR3 DNA sequence: TGTGCCAGCAGCTTGACAGGGGGTGAAGGCTACACCTTC. Translation gives CASSLTGGEGYTF. The chain links TRBV5-4 to TRBJ1-2; TRBD1 matches 8 bases. CDR3 length: 13 amino acids. Germline CDR1 SGHNT, CDR2 YYREEE (reference sequence). V shed 1 base and J 8 bases; nucleotides not matched to a gene: 4.

The chain has TRBV20-1 and TRBJ2-1; D remains ambiguous. The V gene's germline CDR1 is DFQATT and CDR2 SNEGSKA (reference sequence). The CDR3 sequence is 12 residues long. V lost 6 bases and J lost 4, with 10 bases in between. CDR3 nucleotide sequence: TGCAGTGCCCCTGACTGGTACAATGAGCAGTTCTTC. Amino acid sequence: CSAPDWYNEQFF.

For this clonotype: One end of the junction does not line up with germline, which may come from a read error. CDR3 DNA sequence: TGTGCTAGCAGCCCCACTAGCGGGAGTTTCGGGGAGCTGTTTTTT. Its translation is CASSPTSGSFGELFF. The chain carries TRBV7-7 and TRBJ2-2; 11 bases map to TRBD2. Germline V gene lookup returns CDR1 SSHAT and CDR2 FNYEAQ (reference sequence). This CDR3 is built from 15 residues.

The V and J genes are TRBV5-6 and TRBJ2-2, with a possible D match to TRBD2 (6 bases). Germline V lookup: CDR1 SGHDT, CDR2 YYEEEE. V lost 4 bases and J lost 4, with 17 bases in between. The CDR3 totals 16 residues. The DNA of the CDR3 is TGTGCCAGCAGCCGGGCTAGCGATTTGCTCACCGGGGAGCTGTTTTTT. Translating gives CASSRASDLLTGELFF.

This clonotype was seen more than once but under ten times. The chain uses TRBV3-1 and TRBJ2-2; TRBD1 is a possible D gene (5 bases). Germline lookup yields CDR1 LGHDT and CDR2 YNNKEL (reference sequence). This CDR3 contains 14 residues. The V end was cut by 4 bases, the J end by 4 bases, with 10 bases between. CDR3 nucleotide sequence: TGTGCCAGCAGCCTCGGCAGGGCCACCGGGGAGCTGTTTTTT. Encoded protein: CASSLGRATGELFF.

The chain recombines TRBV20-1 with TRBJ1-6; TRBD1 agrees at 9 bases. V lost 6 bases, J lost 7 bases, and 4 bases stayed unmatched. Germline loops: CDR1 DFQATT, CDR2 SNEGSKA (reference sequence). The CDR3 is made up of 13 amino acids. The CDR3 loop is CSARQGGNSPLHF. In nucleotides, the CDR3 is TGCAGTGCCAGACAGGGGGGCAATTCACCCCTCCACTTT.

This clonotype came up a few times. The chain uses TRBV6-1 and TRBJ1-1; D unclear. V was cut by 6 bases and J by 5 bases, with 13 bases left in between. The CDR3 is 13 residues long. Germline CDR1 is MNHNS and CDR2 is SASEGT. The CDR3 DNA reads TGTGCCAGCAGCTGGGGTTTCGATACTGAAGCTTTCTTT. This codes for CASSWGFDTEAFF.

This clonotype was counted at least ten times. The chain employs TRBV6-2 or TRBV6-3 and TRBJ2-6; D not resolved. The V and J ends lost 0 bases and 2 bases respectively, with 14 bases between them. Germline CDR1 and CDR2: MNHEY and SVGEGT. The CDR3 is 18 residues long. This CDR3 is CASSYSTLLLPGANVLTF. CDR3 nucleotides: TGTGCCAGCAGTTACTCGACGCTGCTACTTCCTGGGGCCAACGTCCTGACTTTC.

The chain combines TRBV5-1 with TRBJ2-5; 7 bases fit TRBD1. Germline V gives CDR1 SGHRS, CDR2 YFSETQ. The CDR3 runs 15 residues. V gave up 0 bases and J gave up 1 base; unmatched junction bases: 3. Written as DNA, the CDR3 is TGCGCCAGCAGCTTGGAGGCAGGGGGCCAAGAGACCCAGTACTTC. Translated, it gives CASSLEAGGQETQYF.